This T cell receptor beta chain was identified in a study of Ad26.COV2.S vaccination and SARS-CoV-2 variants. Looking at the study overall: The authors gave Ad26.COV2.S intramuscularly, either once or twice 56 days apart.

On this clone itself: Antigen unknown.

CDR3 length: 13 residues. Germline V lookup: CDR1 MDHEN, CDR2 SYDVKM. The germline V and J ends were trimmed by 5 bases and 6 bases, with 14 bases remaining between them. TCRdb keeps only in-frame clones here, not all; method: immunoSEQ multiplex PCR. The data hold about 330,000 clones, with roughly 90% observed a single time. Study-wide findings and caveats: Substantial breadth was reportedly displayed by spike-specific CD8+ and CD4+ T cell responses after vaccination. Recipients of either vaccine or placebo displayed similar breadth of non-spike TCRs. Responses of T cells in total may have been underestimated by the TCR breadth and depth analyses.

As for treatment: around 19 received Ad26.COV2.S at low or high dose, single or two shots; several received placebo; per-sample allocation not given. The samples were gathered on day 63 after the first injection of vaccine or placebo. This TCR was sampled from a person aged 18-65 years who received the Ad26.COV2.S COVID-19 vaccine or a placebo. This specimen was peripheral blood, taken in a trial of Ad26.COV2.S vaccine versus placebo. This chain uses TRBV28 with TRBJ2-7; no reliable D call. CDR3 sequence reads: CASSQGGWIEQYV. The CDR3 DNA reads TGTGCCAGCAGTCAAGGTGGCTGGATCGAGCAGTACGTC.